The 7 T cell receptor beta chains below all came from one sample that was sequenced in a study of cytomegalovirus exposure and HLA in healthy donors. The PCR had 60 Vbeta and 13 Jbeta primers. The table came from immunoSEQ multiplex PCR; TCRdb's copy has only in-frame clones and leaves some out. The sample carries approximately 100,000 clones, 65% to 80% recorded once. Sequenced material: PBMCs. The receptors shown here come from a female donor in good health and CMV-seronegative.

V is TRBV7-9 and J is TRBJ1-3; D gene unclear. The ends were cut back, 1 base at V and 0 bases at J, with 19 bases in the middle. CDR1 and CDR2 (germline): SEHNR, FQNEAQ (reference sequence). The CDR3 totals 19 residues. CDR3 protein: CASSLDLSWQAFSGNTIYF. Written as DNA, the CDR3 is TGTGCCAGCAGCTTAGATCTCTCGTGGCAGGCTTTCTCTGGAAACACCATATATTTT. The variable domain in full, with the rest retrieved from reference TRBV7-9 and TRBJ1-3, is DTGVSQNPRHKITKRGQNVTFRCDPISEHNRLYWYRQTLGQGPEFLTYFQNEAQLEKSRLLSDRFSAERPKGSFSTLEIQRTEQGDSAMYLCASSLDLSWQAFSGNTIYFGEGSWLTVV.

This clone was seen just once. V gene TRBV7-2 combines with J gene TRBJ2-7; TRBD2 matches 7 bases. Germline CDR1 is SGHTA and CDR2 is FQGNSA. The V and J ends lost 3 bases and 6 bases, in that order; junction bases with no gene match: 11. The CDR3 sequence is 15 residues long. Here the CDR3 DNA reads TGTGCCAGCAGCTTCTCACTAGCGAGTGTTCTCGAGCAGTACTTC. Translated, it gives CASSFSLASVLEQYF.

The rearrangement uses TRBV6-4 and TRBJ1-2, with unresolved D. From germline, CDR1 is MRHNA and CDR2 SNTAGT. V was trimmed by 3 bases and J by 2 bases, leaving 22 bases between them. This CDR3 comprises 18 residues. The CDR3 nucleotides read TGTGCCAGCAGTGAAATCGATTTGGACGTGCGGGGAAACTATGGCTACACCTTC. It encodes CASSEIDLDVRGNYGYTF.

The chain combines TRBV6-1 with TRBJ1-1; 9 bases align to TRBD1. Germline CDR1 and CDR2: MNHNS and SASEGT. The CDR3 sequence is 14 residues long. Trimming took 6 bases from V and 6 from J; bases not matched to a gene: 8. The CDR3 region has the DNA TGTGCCAGCAGGGGGGGACAGGGCTCCTCTGAAGCTTTCTTT. It yields the protein CASRGGQGSSEAFF.

CDR3 loop: CATLGGPGNTIYF. The CDR3 nucleotides are TGTGCCACACTCGGGGGACCTGGAAACACCATATATTTT. The rearrangement joins TRBV6-5 to TRBJ1-3; TRBD1 is a possible D gene (5 bases). The CDR3 consists of 13 residues. Trimming removed 10 bases at V and 2 bases at J, with 12 bases between. Germline assignment: CDR1 MNHEY and CDR2 SVGAGI.

V usage is TRBV11-3 and J usage is TRBJ2-7; a possible D gene is TRBD1 (8 bases). CDR1 SGHNT and CDR2 YENEEA come from the germline V gene. V shed 6 bases and J shed 5 bases, with 14 bases lying between them. The CDR3 loop spans 13 amino acids. CDR3 protein: CASSLTGGDEQYF. CDR3 DNA sequence: TGTGCCAGCAGTCTCACAGGGGGGGACGAGCAGTACTTC.

The chain uses TRBV27 and TRBJ2-3; TRBD2 matches 12 bases. Per germline, CDR1 MNHEY and CDR2 SMNVEV (reference sequence). The CDR3 has 16 residues. With 2 bases clipped from V and 6 bases from J, the junction kept 6 bases outside the gene matches. The CDR3 here is CASSLLLAGGPDTQYF. The CDR3 DNA follows: TGTGCCAGCAGTTTACTCCTAGCGGGGGGGCCGGATACGCAGTATTTT.